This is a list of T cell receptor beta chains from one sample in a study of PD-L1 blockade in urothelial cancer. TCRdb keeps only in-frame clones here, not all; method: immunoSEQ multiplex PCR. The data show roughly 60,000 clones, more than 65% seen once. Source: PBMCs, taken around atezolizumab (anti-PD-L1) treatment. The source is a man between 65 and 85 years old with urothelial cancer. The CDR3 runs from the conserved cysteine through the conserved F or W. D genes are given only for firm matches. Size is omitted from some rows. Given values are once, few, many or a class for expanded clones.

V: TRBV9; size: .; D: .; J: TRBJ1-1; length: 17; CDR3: CASSVVGQIFGGTEAFF; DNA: TGTGCCAGCAGCGTAGTAGGACAAATTTTTGGCGGAACTGAAGCTTTCTTT
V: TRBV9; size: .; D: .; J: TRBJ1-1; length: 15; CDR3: CASSVGGRGDTEAFF; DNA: TGTGCCAGCAGCGTAGGGGGCAGGGGTGACACTGAAGCTTTCTTT
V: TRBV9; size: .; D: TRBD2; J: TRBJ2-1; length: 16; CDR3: CASSPVGGRTTNEQFF; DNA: TGTGCCAGCAGCCCCGTGGGGGGGAGGACTACAAATGAGCAGTTCTTC
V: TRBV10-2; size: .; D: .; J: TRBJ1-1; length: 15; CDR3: CASTKGGGGSTEAFF; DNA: TGCGCCAGCACAAAAGGGGGAGGGGGAAGCACTGAAGCTTTCTTT
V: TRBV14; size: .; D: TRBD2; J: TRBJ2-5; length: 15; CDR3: CASSQLAGGKETQYF; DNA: TGTGCCAGCAGCCAACTAGCGGGAGGGAAAGAGACCCAGTACTTC
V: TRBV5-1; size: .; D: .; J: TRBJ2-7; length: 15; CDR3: CASSLRQGSSGEQYF; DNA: TGCGCCAGCAGCTTGAGGCAGGGGAGTTCTGGTGAGCAGTACTTC
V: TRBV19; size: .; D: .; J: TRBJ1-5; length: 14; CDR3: CASSIDRGNQPQHF; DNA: TGTGCCAGTAGTATAGACAGGGGCAATCAGCCCCAGCATTTT
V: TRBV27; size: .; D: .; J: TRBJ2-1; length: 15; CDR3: CASSRKGLLDVEQFF; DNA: TGTGCCAGCAGTCGTAAGGGACTTCTTGATGTAGAGCAGTTCTTC
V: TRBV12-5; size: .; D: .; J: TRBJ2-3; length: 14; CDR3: CASGFGGSTDTQYF; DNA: TGTGCTAGTGGTTTTGGAGGAAGCACAGATACGCAGTATTTT
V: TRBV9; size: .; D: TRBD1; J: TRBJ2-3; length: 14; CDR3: CASSIETGGDTQYF; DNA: TGTGCCAGCAGCATTGAGACAGGGGGCGATACGCAGTATTTT
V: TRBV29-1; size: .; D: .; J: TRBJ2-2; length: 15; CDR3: CSVGRAGQNTGELFF; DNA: TGCAGCGTTGGAAGGGCAGGACAAAACACCGGGGAGCTGTTTTTT
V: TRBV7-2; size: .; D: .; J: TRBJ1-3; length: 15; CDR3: CASSPLDRGGGTIYF; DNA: TGTGCCAGCAGCCCCCTGGACAGAGGTGGCGGCACCATATATTTT
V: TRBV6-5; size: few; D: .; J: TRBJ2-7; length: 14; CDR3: CASSRQGTSYEQYF; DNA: TGTGCCAGCAGCCGGCAGGGAACCTCCTACGAGCAGTACTTC
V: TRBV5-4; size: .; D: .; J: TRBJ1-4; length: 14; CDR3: CASSLAGTTEKLFF; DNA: TGTGCCAGCAGCTTGGCCGGGACAACCGAAAAACTGTTTTTT
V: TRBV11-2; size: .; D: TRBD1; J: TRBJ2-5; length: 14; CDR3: CASSSRTGVETQYF; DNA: TGTGCCAGCAGCTCACGAACAGGGGTAGAGACCCAGTACTTC
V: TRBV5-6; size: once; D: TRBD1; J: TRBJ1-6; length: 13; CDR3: CASSPQTGSPLHF; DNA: TGTGCCAGCAGCCCTCAGACAGGGTCACCCCTCCACTTT
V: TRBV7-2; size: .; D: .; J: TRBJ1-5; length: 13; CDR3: CASSLGPDQPQHF; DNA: TGTGCCAGCAGCTTAGGTCCCGATCAGCCCCAGCATTTT
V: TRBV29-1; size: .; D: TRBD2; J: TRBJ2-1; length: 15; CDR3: CSVEGGGSSYNEQFF; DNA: TGCAGCGTTGAAGGTGGCGGGAGCTCCTACAATGAGCAGTTCTTC
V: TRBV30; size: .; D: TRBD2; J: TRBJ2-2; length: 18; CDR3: CAWSVRGLGLAFLRELFF; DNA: TGTGCCTGGAGTGTCCGGGGACTCGGACTAGCGTTCCTCCGGGAGCTGTTTTTT
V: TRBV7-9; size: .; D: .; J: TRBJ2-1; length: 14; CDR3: CASSFLSRDNEQFF; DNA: TGTGCCAGCAGCTTTCTAAGCAGGGACAATGAGCAGTTCTTC
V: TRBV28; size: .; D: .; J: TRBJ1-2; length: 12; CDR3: CASRLGPRGYTF; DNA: TGTGCCAGCAGGTTGGGTCCTAGAGGCTACACCTTC
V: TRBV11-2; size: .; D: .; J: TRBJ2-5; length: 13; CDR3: CASSQDFRETQYF; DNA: TGTGCCAGCAGCCAAGACTTCCGTGAGACCCAGTACTTC
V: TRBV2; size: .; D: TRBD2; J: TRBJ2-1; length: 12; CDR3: CASSVRAGGEFF; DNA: TGTGCCAGCAGTGTACGCGCGGGAGGAGAGTTCTTC
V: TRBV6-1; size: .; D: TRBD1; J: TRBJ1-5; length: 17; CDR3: CASSGVTGSYSNQPQHF; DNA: TGTGCCAGCAGTGGGGTGACAGGGAGTTATAGCAATCAGCCCCAGCATTTT
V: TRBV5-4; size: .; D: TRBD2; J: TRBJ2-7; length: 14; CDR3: CASSLLAGDYEQYF; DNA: TGTGCCAGCAGCTTGTTAGCGGGAGATTACGAGCAGTACTTC
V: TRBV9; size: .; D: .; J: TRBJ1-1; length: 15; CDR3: CASSVAGTLNTEAFF; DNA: TGTGCCAGCAGCGTAGCCGGGACACTGAACACTGAAGCTTTCTTT
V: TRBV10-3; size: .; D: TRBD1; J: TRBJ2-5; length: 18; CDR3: CAISESGRAGTGQETQYF; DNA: TGTGCCATCAGTGAGTCCGGTCGTGCCGGGACAGGGCAAGAGACCCAGTACTTC
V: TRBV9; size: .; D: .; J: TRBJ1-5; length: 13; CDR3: CASSVQGNQPQHF; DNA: TGTGCCAGCAGCGTACAGGGGAATCAGCCCCAGCATTTT
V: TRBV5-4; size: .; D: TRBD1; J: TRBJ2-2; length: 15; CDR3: CASSRPGTGTGELFF; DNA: TGTGCCAGCAGCCGTCCCGGGACAGGGACCGGGGAGCTGTTTTTT
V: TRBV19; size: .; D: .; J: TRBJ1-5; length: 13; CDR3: CASSDRGNQPQHF; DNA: TGTGCCAGTAGTGACAGAGGCAATCAGCCCCAGCATTTT
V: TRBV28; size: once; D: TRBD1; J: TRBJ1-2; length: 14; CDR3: CASSSWTGAYGYTF; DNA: TGTGCCAGCAGTTCCTGGACAGGAGCCTATGGCTACACCTTC
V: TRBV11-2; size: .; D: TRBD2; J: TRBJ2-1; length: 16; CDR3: CASSFPGLAGGGAQFF; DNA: TGTGCCAGCAGCTTTCCCGGACTAGCGGGTGGGGGAGCGCAGTTCTTC
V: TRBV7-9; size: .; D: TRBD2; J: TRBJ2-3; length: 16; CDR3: CASSLEASGRTDTQYF; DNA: TGTGCCAGCAGCTTAGAGGCTAGCGGCCGCACAGATACGCAGTATTTT
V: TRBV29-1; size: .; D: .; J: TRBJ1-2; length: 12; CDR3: CISWAGVYGYTF; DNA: TGCATCTCTTGGGCAGGGGTCTATGGCTACACCTTC
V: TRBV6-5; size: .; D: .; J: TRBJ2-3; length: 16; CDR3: CASSYSRAGSTDTQYF; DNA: TGTGCCAGCAGTTACTCGAGGGCGGGTAGCACAGATACGCAGTATTTT
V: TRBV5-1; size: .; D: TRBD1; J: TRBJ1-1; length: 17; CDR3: CASSPPGTGNPRAEAFF; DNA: TGCGCCAGCAGCCCGCCGGGGACAGGGAACCCTAGGGCTGAAGCTTTCTTT
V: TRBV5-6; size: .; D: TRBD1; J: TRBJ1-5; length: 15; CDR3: CASSSGTGSIQPQHF; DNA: TGTGCCAGCAGCTCCGGGACAGGGAGTATTCAGCCCCAGCATTTT
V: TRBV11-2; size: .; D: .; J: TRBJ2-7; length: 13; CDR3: CASSLGHFYEQYF; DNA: TGTGCCAGCAGCTTAGGACACTTCTACGAGCAGTACTTC
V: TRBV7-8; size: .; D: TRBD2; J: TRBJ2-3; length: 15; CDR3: CASSFSGTPTDTQYF; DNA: TGTGCCAGCAGCTTCAGCGGGACGCCCACAGATACGCAGTATTTT
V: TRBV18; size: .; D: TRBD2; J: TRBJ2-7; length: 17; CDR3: CASSPLGTSVAPYEQYF; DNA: TGTGCCAGCTCACCCCTTGGCACTAGCGTAGCCCCCTACGAGCAGTACTTC
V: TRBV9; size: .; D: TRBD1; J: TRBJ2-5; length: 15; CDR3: CASSVDRGGQETQYF; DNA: TGTGCCAGCAGCGTAGACAGGGGTGGGCAGGAGACCCAGTACTTC
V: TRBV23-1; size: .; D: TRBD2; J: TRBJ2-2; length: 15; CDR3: CASIPSGPNTGELFF; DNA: TGCGCCAGCATCCCTAGCGGACCGAACACCGGGGAGCTGTTTTTT
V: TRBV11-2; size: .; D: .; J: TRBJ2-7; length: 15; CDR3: CASSLDGGFYYEQYF; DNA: TGTGCCAGCAGCTTAGATGGCGGATTCTACTACGAGCAGTACTTC
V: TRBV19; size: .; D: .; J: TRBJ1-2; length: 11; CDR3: CASSIVPPYTF; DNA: TGTGCCAGTAGTATCGTCCCCCCCTACACCTTC
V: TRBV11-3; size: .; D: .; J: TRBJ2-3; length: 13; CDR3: CASTARGTDTQYF; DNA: TGTGCCAGCACTGCCAGGGGCACAGATACGCAGTATTTT
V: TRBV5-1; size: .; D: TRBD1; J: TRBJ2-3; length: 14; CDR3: CASSLRQGAGTQYF; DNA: TGCGCCAGCAGCTTGAGACAGGGGGCTGGTACGCAGTATTTT
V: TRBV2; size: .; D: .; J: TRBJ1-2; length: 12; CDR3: CASSLRNYGYTF; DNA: TGTGCCAGCAGCCTCCGGAACTATGGCTACACCTTC
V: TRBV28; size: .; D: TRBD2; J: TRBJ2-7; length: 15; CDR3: CASSSTAGTRYEQYF; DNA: TGTGCCAGCAGTTCTACCGCCGGGACTAGGTACGAGCAGTACTTC
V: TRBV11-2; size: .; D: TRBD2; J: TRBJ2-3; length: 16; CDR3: CASSSPVLAGTDTQYF; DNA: TGTGCCAGCAGCTCGCCGGTCCTAGCGGGCACAGATACGCAGTATTTT
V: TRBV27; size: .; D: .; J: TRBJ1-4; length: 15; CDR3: CASSSPGDPNEKLFF; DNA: TGTGCCAGCAGCTCCCCGGGGGACCCTAATGAAAAACTGTTTTTT
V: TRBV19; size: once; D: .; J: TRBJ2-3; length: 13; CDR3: CASSNRVGDTQYF; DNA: TGTGCCAGTAGTAACCGGGTCGGAGATACGCAGTATTTT
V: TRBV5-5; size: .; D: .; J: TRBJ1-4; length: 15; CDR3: CASSQTPTNNEKLFF; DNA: TGTGCCAGCAGCCAGACTCCAACCAACAATGAAAAACTGTTTTTT
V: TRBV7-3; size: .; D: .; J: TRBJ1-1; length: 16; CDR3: CASSFPRAGTNTEAFF; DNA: TGTGCCAGCAGCTTTCCCCGAGCAGGCACAAACACTGAAGCTTTCTTT
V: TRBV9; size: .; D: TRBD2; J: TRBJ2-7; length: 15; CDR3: CASSVVAGESSEQYF; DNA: TGTGCCAGCAGCGTAGTTGCGGGAGAGTCATCCGAGCAGTACTTC
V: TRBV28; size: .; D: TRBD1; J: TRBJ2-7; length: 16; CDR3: CASSWDRARIWYEQYF; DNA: TGTGCCAGCAGTTGGGACAGGGCTAGAATTTGGTACGAGCAGTACTTC
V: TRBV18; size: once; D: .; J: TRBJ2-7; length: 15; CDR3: CASSPPGLGFHEQYF; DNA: TGTGCCAGCTCACCACCGGGACTGGGGTTCCACGAGCAGTACTTC
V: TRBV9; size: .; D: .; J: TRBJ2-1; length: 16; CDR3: CASSVGGRGRYNEQFF; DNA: TGTGCCAGCAGCGTAGGAGGCAGGGGCCGCTACAATGAGCAGTTCTTC
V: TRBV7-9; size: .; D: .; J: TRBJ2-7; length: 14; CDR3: CASSLLAGSYEQYF; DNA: TGTGCCAGCAGCCTCTTGGCAGGGTCCTACGAGCAGTACTTC
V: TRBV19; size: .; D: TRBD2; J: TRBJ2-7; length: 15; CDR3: CASSIVAGEGYEQYF; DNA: TGTGCCAGTAGTATAGTAGCGGGAGAGGGTTACGAGCAGTACTTC
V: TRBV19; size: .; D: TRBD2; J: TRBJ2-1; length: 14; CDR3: CASSGIAGDNEQFF; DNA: TGTGCCAGTAGCGGGATAGCGGGGGACAATGAGCAGTTCTTC